These 5 T cell receptor beta chains came from one sample sequenced in a study of OX40 agonist ivuxolimab in advanced cancers. TCRdb keeps only in-frame clones here, not all; method: immunoSEQ multiplex PCR. The sample records 55,000 to 65,000 clones, 87% being singletons. The sequences come from CD4+ or CD8+ T cells sorted from blood, collected in a trial of the OX40 agonist ivuxolimab. The receptor source for this set is an adult with an advanced solid tumor such as melanoma, head and neck, liver or kidney cancer.

This clone has only a few counts. This chain uses TRBV29-1 with TRBJ2-3, with D possibly matching TRBD2 (5 bases). The CDR3 has 14 residues. The germline V and J ends were trimmed by 6 bases and 0 bases, with 13 bases remaining between them. In germline, CDR1 is SQVTM, CDR2 ANQGSEA. CDR3 sequence: CSVRPGSSTDTQYF. The DNA for the CDR3 is TGCAGCGTCCGCCCGGGAAGTAGCACAGATACGCAGTATTTT.

The V call is TRBV9, the J call TRBJ1-6; the match to TRBD1 covers 7 bases. The CDR3 length is 19 residues. The germline CDR1 and CDR2 sequences are SGDLS and YYNGEE. V shed 0 bases, J shed 8 bases, and the junction held 17 bases outside the gene matches. This CDR3 reads CASSVDRGGSLGGYSPLHF. The DNA of the CDR3 is TGTGCCAGCAGCGTAGACAGGGGAGGGAGTCTCGGCGGATATTCACCCCTCCACTTT.

V and J are TRBV2 and TRBJ1-1; possible D gene TRBD1, 5 bases. CDR3 length equals 14 residues. Germline CDR1 SNHLY, CDR2 FYNNEI. Trimming pared 4 bases from V and 1 base from J, leaving 10 bases between. In nucleotides, the CDR3 is TGTGCCAGCAGTGGCGGGGCGGCGAACACTGAAGCTTTCTTT. As protein: CASSGGAANTEAFF.

The genes are TRBV7-9 and TRBJ1-1; D remains unclear. Deletions cut 0 bases from V and 0 bases from J, with 11 bases between. The CDR3 is 16 residues long. Germline V CDR1 and CDR2: SEHNR, FQNEAQ (reference sequence). The CDR3 DNA is TGTGCCAGCAGCTTAGCGCGCCAGCGTTTGAACACTGAAGCTTTCTTT. As protein: CASSLARQRLNTEAFF.

This chain connects TRBV25-1 to TRBJ2-3; D is perhaps TRBD2 (6 bases). V was clipped by 10 bases and J by 0 bases, with 11 bases between them. Germline CDR1 MGHDK, CDR2 SYGVNS. The CDR3 extends over 13 amino acids. The CDR3 region is CAISGASTDTQYF. CDR3 DNA sequence: TGTGCCATCTCGGGAGCTAGCACAGATACGCAGTATTTT.